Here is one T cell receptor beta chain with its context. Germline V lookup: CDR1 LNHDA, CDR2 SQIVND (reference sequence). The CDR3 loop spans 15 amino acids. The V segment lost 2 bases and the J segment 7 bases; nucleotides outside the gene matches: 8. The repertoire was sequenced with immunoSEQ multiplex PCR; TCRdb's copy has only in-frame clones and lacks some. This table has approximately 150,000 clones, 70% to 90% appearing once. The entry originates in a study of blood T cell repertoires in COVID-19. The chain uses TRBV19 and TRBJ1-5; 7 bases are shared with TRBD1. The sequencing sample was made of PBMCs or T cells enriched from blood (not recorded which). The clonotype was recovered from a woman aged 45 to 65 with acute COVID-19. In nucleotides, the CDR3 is TGTGCCAGTAGTATAAACGAGGGGGCATACCAGCCCCAGCATTTT. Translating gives CASSINEGAYQPQHF.